One sample yielded the 24 T cell receptor beta chains listed below, sequenced in a study of technical replicates of blood from several donors. Profiled with immunoSEQ multiplex PCR; TCRdb holds only in-frame clones, not every one. The table lists about 61,000 clones, 95% to 98% of them singletons. Sample: T cells isolated from PBMCs. The receptors stem from a human donor in good health.

This clone was seen just once. The chain carries TRBV5-4 and TRBJ1-1; no firm D call. V was pared by 2 bases and J by 10 bases, with 21 bases between. CDR1 SGHNT and CDR2 YYREEE come from the germline V gene (reference sequence). The CDR3 consists of 15 residues. The CDR3 loop is CASSFRFNEDEGAFF. Here the CDR3 DNA reads TGTGCCAGCAGCTTTAGGTTTAACGAGGATGAGGGAGCTTTCTTT.

The chain employs TRBV28 and TRBJ1-2; D gene uncertain. In germline, CDR1 is MDHEN, CDR2 SYDVKM. V was trimmed by 8 bases and J by 2 bases, leaving 6 bases between them. This CDR3 has 11 residues. In DNA, the CDR3 is TGTGCCAGCCCAGGAAACTATGGCTACACCTTC. Translating it yields CASPGNYGYTF.

The chain has TRBV2 and TRBJ2-3; tentative D call: TRBD1 (5 bases). This CDR3 spans 18 amino acids. Trimming took 3 bases from V and 3 from J, leaving 22 bases between them. The germline CDR1 and CDR2 sequences are SNHLY and FYNNEI. CDR3 loop: CASSDQVGVGESTDTQYF. CDR3 coding DNA: TGTGCCAGCAGTGACCAAGTAGGGGTAGGCGAATCGACAGATACGCAGTATTTT.

The rearrangement joins TRBV6-4 to TRBJ1-2; no reliable D call. The CDR3 sequence is 13 residues long. Trimming took off 4 bases at V and 7 bases at J, with 13 bases between the two ends. The V gene's germline CDR1 is MRHNA and CDR2 SNTAGT. The CDR3 loop reads CASSAEGVSGYTF. The DNA of the CDR3 is TGTGCCAGCAGTGCCGAGGGAGTGTCTGGCTACACCTTC.

The chain joins TRBV29-1 to TRBJ2-2, with D possibly TRBD2 on 5 matching bases. The germline gives CDR1 SQVTM, CDR2 ANQGSEA. The V and J ends lost 3 bases and 7 bases respectively, with 9 bases between them. This CDR3 is built from 12 residues. CDR3 residues: CSVELAYGELFF. For the CDR3, the DNA is TGCAGCGTTGAGCTAGCATACGGGGAGCTGTTTTTT.

The chain links TRBV27 to TRBJ2-3; D gene uncertain. Germline CDR1 MNHEY, CDR2 SMNVEV (reference sequence). V lost 2 bases and J lost 2, with 8 bases in between. The CDR3 is 14 amino acids. The CDR3 loop is CASSLTSYTDTQYF. CDR3 nucleotide sequence: TGTGCCAGCAGTTTAACCAGTTACACAGATACGCAGTATTTT.

This chain connects TRBV7-9 to TRBJ1-1; TRBD1 is a possible D gene (5 bases). V was shortened by 7 bases and J by 11 bases, with 20 bases between the two germline ends. Germline assignment: CDR1 SEHNR and CDR2 FQNEAQ (reference sequence). CDR3 size: 13 residues. This CDR3 is CASTTPVDNPAFF. The CDR3, as DNA: TGTGCCAGCACCACCCCGGTGGACAATCCGGCTTTCTTT.

The rearrangement links TRBV27 to TRBJ2-7, with 7 positions matching TRBD2. This CDR3 is built from 17 residues. The V gene end was trimmed by 5 bases and the J gene end by 2 bases; junction bases not matched to a gene: 15. In germline, CDR1 is MNHEY, CDR2 SMNVEV (reference sequence). This CDR3 is CASSLHLLAPGAYEQYF. The DNA for the CDR3 is TGTGCCAGCAGTCTCCACCTACTAGCGCCGGGGGCCTACGAGCAGTACTTC.

The J gene is TRBJ2-2, the V gene TRBV4-1; the match to TRBD2 covers 10 bases. The CDR3 length is 18 residues. Looked up from germline, CDR1 is MGHRA and CDR2 is YSYEKL. V shed 1 base, J shed 5 bases, and the junction held 10 bases outside the gene matches. The CDR3 DNA follows: TGCGCCAGCAGCCAAGGAGGCCTAGCGGGAGTTGGAACCGGGGAGCTGTTTTTT. This translates into CASSQGGLAGVGTGELFF.

J is TRBJ2-7 and V is TRBV20-1, with a weak D call TRBD2 (6 bases). The ends were cut back, 4 bases at V and 3 bases at J, with 7 bases in the middle. CDR3 length: 11 residues. The germline gives CDR1 DFQATT, CDR2 SNEGSKA (reference sequence). CDR3 nucleotides: TGCAGTGCTACGGGACTCTACGAGCAGTACTTC. Encoded protein: CSATGLYEQYF.

V and J are TRBV9 and TRBJ2-1, with TRBD2 identical over 11 bases. V dropped 5 bases and J dropped 11; count of bases not matched to a gene: 9. The CDR3 extends over 14 amino acids. The germline V gene encodes CDR1 SGDLS and CDR2 YYNGEE. CDR3 coding DNA: TGTGCCAGCAGTACGACTAGCGGGATTGGTAAGCAGTTCTTC. Translation gives CASSTTSGIGKQFF.

This chain connects TRBV30 to TRBJ1-5, with 9 bases aligning to TRBD1. Trimming cost V 4 bases and J 6 bases; bases outside gene matches: 4. The CDR3 spans 13 residues. The V gene's germline CDR1 is GTSNPN and CDR2 SVGIG (reference sequence). CDR3 protein: CAWNRGPGQPQHF. The CDR3 nucleotides read TGTGCCTGGAACAGGGGGCCGGGTCAGCCCCAGCATTTT.

The count of this clone is one. The rearrangement joins TRBV6-1 to TRBJ2-2, with TRBD1 matching over 7 bases. The germline CDR1 and CDR2 sequences are MNHNS and SASEGT. CDR3 length equals 16 residues. With 2 bases clipped from V and 5 bases from J, the junction kept 8 bases outside the gene matches. The CDR3 reads CASSEIWTGLTGELFF. CDR3 nucleotide sequence: TGTGCCAGCAGTGAAATTTGGACAGGTTTAACCGGGGAGCTGTTTTTT.

The chain carries TRBV11-2 and TRBJ2-1; no firm D call. With 5 bases removed from V and 15 bases from J, the gap between germline ends came to 8 bases. Germline CDR1 and CDR2: SGHAT and FQNNGV. This CDR3 region has 9 residues. The CDR3, as DNA: TGTGCCAGCAGCCCCGGCGGGTTCTTC. Translating gives CASSPGGFF. Using reference TRBV11-2 and TRBJ2-1 for the parts outside the CDR3, the full variable domain is EAGVAQSPRYKIIEKRQSVAFWCNPISGHATLYWYQQILGQGPKLLIQFQNNGVVDDSQLPKDRFSAERLKGVDSTLKIQPAKLEDSAVYLCASSPGGFFGPGTRLTVL.

Only one count was recorded for this clone. The chain couples TRBV28 to TRBJ2-7, with TRBD1 as a possible D gene (6 bases). V was cut by 7 bases and J by 4 bases, with 20 bases left in between. CDR3 length equals 15 residues. Germline CDR1 and CDR2: MDHEN and SYDVKM. The CDR3: CASIPSSGDQYEQYF. Written as DNA, the CDR3 is TGTGCCAGCATTCCTTCCTCAGGGGATCAATACGAGCAGTACTTC.

This rearrangement joins TRBV7-9 to TRBJ2-7; perhaps TRBD1 as D (5 bases). In germline, CDR1 is SEHNR, CDR2 FQNEAQ (reference sequence). The CDR3 contains 11 residues. Trimming shortened V by 6 bases and J by 8 bases, and 11 bases separated the two germline ends. The CDR3 nucleotides read TGTGCCAGCAGTCAGGGCGACAAGCAGTACTTC. Translating gives CASSQGDKQYF.

This chain joins TRBV28 and TRBJ2-7; 14 nucleotides align to TRBD2. Germline assignment: CDR1 MDHEN and CDR2 SYDVKM. This CDR3 is built from 17 residues. The junction had 9 bases not matched to a gene; V was cut back by 5 bases and J by 3 bases. Written as DNA, the CDR3 is TGTGCCAGCAGTCCCTTAGGGACTAGCGGGAGTATCTACGAGCAGTACTTC. The encoded protein is CASSPLGTSGSIYEQYF.

V and J are TRBV25-1 and TRBJ2-1; 7 bases line up with TRBD2. The V gene end was trimmed by 4 bases and the J gene end by 6 bases; junction bases not matched to a gene: 15. The germline V gene has CDR1 MGHDK and CDR2 SYGVNS. The CDR3 length is 17 residues. The CDR3 DNA reads as TGTGCCAGCAGTGTCCCGCACCGGAGCGGGGAAGTCAATGAGCAGTTCTTC. It specifies CASSVPHRSGEVNEQFF.

The chain is built from TRBV6-1 and TRBJ2-7, with a possible D match to TRBD1 (5 bases). Germline V gives CDR1 MNHNS, CDR2 SASEGT. Trimming removed 2 bases from V and 2 bases from J, with 25 bases in between. This CDR3 contains 19 residues. The CDR3 loop reads CASSESNFPHLEGAYEQYF. CDR3 bases: TGTGCCAGCAGTGAATCTAACTTCCCCCATCTAGAAGGGGCCTACGAGCAGTACTTC.

V gene TRBV19 combines with J gene TRBJ2-2; D is perhaps TRBD2 (5 bases). The CDR3 length is 19 residues. From germline, CDR1 is LNHDA and CDR2 SQIVND (reference sequence). Deletions cut 1 base from V and 0 bases from J, with 18 bases between. CDR3 region: CASSIGRLTGDPNTGELFF. The CDR3 DNA follows: TGTGCCAGTAGTATAGGACGATTGACCGGGGATCCGAACACCGGGGAGCTGTTTTTT.

The chain carries TRBV5-6 and TRBJ1-3, with TRBD1 as a possible D gene (6 bases). The V end lost 2 bases, the J end lost 2 bases, and 11 bases lay between the germline ends. This CDR3 region has 15 residues. The germline gives CDR1 SGHDT, CDR2 YYEEEE. The CDR3 loop reads CASSLQGPAGNTIYF. The CDR3 DNA reads TGTGCCAGCAGCTTACAGGGACCCGCTGGAAACACCATATATTTT.

The chain uses TRBV4-1 and TRBJ2-1, with TRBD2 matching 7 bases. Germline CDR1 and CDR2: MGHRA and YSYEKL. Trimming removed 1 base from V and 4 bases from J; junction bases left unmatched: 1. The CDR3 length is 14 residues. DNA of the CDR3: TGCGCCAGCAGCCAAGCAGCGGGGTACAATGAGCAGTTCTTC. It yields the protein CASSQAAGYNEQFF.

The genes are TRBV6-5 and TRBJ2-3, with 11 bases identical to TRBD2. The CDR3 consists of 15 residues. Germline V gene sequence: CDR1 MNHEY, CDR2 SVGAGI. J lost 6 bases, V lost 2 bases, and 4 bases had no gene match. CDR3: CASSYPSGGYDTQYF. The CDR3 coding sequence is TGTGCCAGCAGTTACCCTAGCGGGGGGTATGATACGCAGTATTTT.

The chain recombines TRBV18 with TRBJ2-7; 7 bases line up with TRBD1. CDR1 KGHSH and CDR2 LQKENI come from the germline V gene. This CDR3 has 15 residues. V shed 4 bases, J shed 3 bases, and the junction held 9 bases outside the gene matches. DNA of the CDR3: TGTGCCAGCTCACGCCCGACAGGGAAGATCTACGAGCAGTACTTC. Its translation: CASSRPTGKIYEQYF.